The present T cell receptor (beta chain) was sequenced within a study of T-cell reconstitution after alpha-beta-depleted transplantation in children. Researchers prepared the TCRbeta library using unique molecular identifiers, the study reports. TCRdb re-called the PCR reads with MiXCR, one entry per CDR3 protein. Here the sample spans 780,000 or so distinct CDR3 sequences, around 15% being singletons. Trimming removed 3 bases from V and 7 bases from J, with 10 bases in between. Germline V gene data show CDR1 as MGHRA and CDR2 as YSYEKL. There are 12 residues in the CDR3. Material: PBMCs, mostly from graft donor cells, obtained 360 days after TCRalphabeta/CD19-depleted stem cell transplant. V is TRBV4-1 and J is TRBJ2-7; D is ambiguous. The TCR comes from a male patient aged 10-17 years who had a stem cell transplant for acute lymphoblastic leukemia, so the T cells may come from the graft donor. The CDR3 DNA reads TGCGCCAGCAGCCAGGAAGGGTGGGAGCAGTACTTC. Translated, it gives CASSQEGWEQYF.